The 25 T cell receptor beta chains presented below share a single source sample, sequenced in a study of T-cell reconstitution after alpha-beta-depleted transplantation in children. This sample's TCRbeta library carried unique molecular identifier barcodes. TCRdb used MiXCR to reprocess the PCR reads, holding one entry per CDR3 protein. The sample contains roughly 200,000 distinct CDR3 sequences, 6.6% of which appear only once. The specimen was PBMCs, collected before TCRalphabeta/CD19-depleted stem cell transplant. Receptor source: a boy between 2 and 15 years old with acute lymphoblastic leukemia, due to receive a stem cell transplant.

This clonotype was seen many times. J is TRBJ2-1 and V is TRBV12-3 or TRBV12-4; D not resolved. The CDR3 is made up of 15 amino acids. Between the trimmed V and J ends, which lost 1 base and 4 bases, there was a span of 11 bases. The CDR3 here is CASSLGWFSYNEQFF. The CDR3 DNA reads as TGTGCCAGCAGTTTAGGCTGGTTTTCGTACAATGAGCAGTTCTTC.

There are many counts of this clonotype. This rearrangement joins TRBV11-2 to TRBJ1-5; D possibly corresponds to TRBD1 (6 bases). Germline loops: CDR1 SGHAT, CDR2 FQNNGV. Between the trimmed V and J ends, which lost 1 base and 6 bases, there was a span of 13 bases. The CDR3 extends over 15 amino acids. Here the CDR3 DNA reads TGTGCCAGCAGCTTAGTACCGGGGGCTGGTCAGCCCCAGCATTTT. This translates into CASSLVPGAGQPQHF.

This clonotype was observed many times. The chain is built from TRBV24-1 and TRBJ1-2, with D tentatively TRBD1 (5 bases). CDR1 KGHDR and CDR2 SFDVKD come from the germline V gene. V lost 6 bases and J 6 bases, leaving 13 bases between the germline ends. There are 13 residues in the CDR3. In DNA form, the CDR3 reads TGTGCCACCAGTAGAGGGACCGCGGATGGCTACACCTTC. Translation gives CATSRGTADGYTF.

This chain links TRBV7-3 with TRBJ2-1; D may correspond to TRBD1 or TRBD2 (5 bases each). The CDR3 length is 14 residues. The germline V gene has CDR1 SGHTA and CDR2 FQGTGA. V was trimmed by 2 bases and J by 8 bases, leaving 13 bases between them. CDR3 amino acids: CASSLLGEGDEQFF. The CDR3 bases are TGTGCCAGCAGCTTATTGGGGGAAGGCGATGAGCAGTTCTTC. The whole variable domain, filled in from reference TRBV7-3 and TRBJ2-1, reads GAGVSQTPSNKVTEKGKYVELRCDPISGHTALYWYRQSLGQGPEFLIYFQGTGAADDSGLPNDRFFAVRPEGSVSTLKIQRTERGDSAVYLCASSLLGEGDEQFFGPGTRLTVL.

The CDR3 DNA reads TGTGCCAGCTCATGGGGGACAGAAGTCTACGAGCAGTACTTC. Amino acid sequence: CASSWGTEVYEQYF. This chain joins TRBV18 and TRBJ2-7, with 7 bases aligning to TRBD1. The germline V gene has CDR1 KGHSH and CDR2 LQKENI. The junction had 7 bases not matched to a gene; V was cut back by 5 bases and J by 3 bases. The CDR3 is 14 residues long.

This clonotype was picked up a small number of times. V usage is TRBV12-3 or TRBV12-4 and J usage is TRBJ1-3; 9 positions agree with TRBD1. Trimming removed 5 bases from V and 4 bases from J; junction bases left unmatched: 9. This CDR3 is built from 16 residues. CDR3 protein: CASSPPGQGLGNTIYF. For the CDR3, the DNA is TGTGCCAGCAGTCCCCCCGGACAGGGGCTCGGAAACACCATATATTTT.

The genes are TRBV27 and TRBJ2-7; possibly TRBD2 for D (6 bases). This CDR3 is built from 12 residues. V dropped 8 bases and J dropped 4 bases, with 12 bases sitting between them. Germline CDR1 MNHEY, CDR2 SMNVEV (reference sequence). CDR3 DNA sequence: TGTGCCAGCGGAGGAGGGATATACGAGCAGTACTTC. This gives the protein CASGGGIYEQYF.

The CDR3 sequence is CASRLMGGSNQPQHF. The CDR3 DNA reads TGTGCCAGCCGGCTTATGGGGGGGAGCAATCAGCCCCAGCATTTT. The chain has TRBV6-5 and TRBJ1-5, with a tentative D call TRBD1 (5 bases). In germline, CDR1 is MNHEY, CDR2 SVGAGI. The CDR3 length is 15 residues. V lost 8 bases to trimming and J lost 1 base, with 15 bases between them.

This clonotype was detected a few times. The genes are TRBV5-1 and TRBJ2-2; D call uncertain. The V gene lost 0 bases and the J gene lost 9 bases, with 15 bases spanning the gap. The CDR3 is 15 amino acids. The germline V gene has CDR1 SGHRS and CDR2 YFSETQ. In nucleotides, the CDR3 is TGCGCCAGCAGCTTGGGGCTGGAGCCCAACCGGGAGCTGTTTTTT. It specifies CASSLGLEPNRELFF.

This clonotype was observed a handful of times. The V and J genes are TRBV28 and TRBJ2-7; D gene ambiguous. The CDR3 length is 14 residues. Per germline, CDR1 MDHEN and CDR2 SYDVKM. V shed 3 bases and J shed 2 bases, with 11 bases lying between them. The CDR3 reads CASSFDGPPYEQYF. CDR3 nucleotide sequence: TGTGCCAGCAGTTTTGACGGGCCCCCCTACGAGCAGTACTTC. Full variable domain (remainder filled in from reference TRBV28 and TRBJ2-7): DVKVTQSSRYLVKRTGEKVFLECVQDMDHENMFWYRQDPGLGLRLIYFSYDVKMKEKGDIPEGYSVSREKKERFSLILESASTNQTSMYLCASSFDGPPYEQYFGPGTRLTVT.

At least ten counts were recorded for this clonotype. This rearrangement joins TRBV29-1 to TRBJ2-6; maybe TRBD2 (6 bases). The CDR3 consists of 14 residues. V was cut by 5 bases and J by 4 bases, with 12 bases left in between. Per the germline V gene, CDR1 is SQVTM and CDR2 is ANQGSEA. This CDR3 is CSVIGSPGANVLTF. Written as DNA, the CDR3 is TGCAGCGTTATCGGGAGCCCCGGGGCCAACGTCCTGACTTTC.

This clonotype has ten or more counts. V usage is TRBV5-5 and J usage is TRBJ2-2; a weak D match, TRBD2 (5 bases). V was shortened by 4 bases and J by 6 bases, with 13 bases between the two germline ends. This CDR3 has 14 residues. Germline V CDR1 and CDR2: SGHKS, YYEKEE (reference sequence). CDR3 loop: CASSLALRAGELFF. The CDR3 nucleotides read TGTGCCAGCAGCCTGGCATTGAGGGCCGGGGAGCTGTTTTTT.

This clonotype was seen many times. V is TRBV5-1 and J is TRBJ1-4; unclear D gene. With 4 bases removed from V and 6 bases from J, the gap between germline ends came to 10 bases. Germline V gene sequence: CDR1 SGHRS, CDR2 YFSETQ. The CDR3 has 13 residues. CDR3 nucleotides: TGCGCCAGCAGCCCGTCCCCGGATGAAAAACTGTTTTTT. The encoded protein is CASSPSPDEKLFF.

This clonotype was recorded many times. The J gene is TRBJ2-2, the V gene TRBV7-8; possible D gene TRBD1, 6 bases. Deletions cut 6 bases from V and 1 base from J, with 15 bases between. The CDR3 runs 16 residues. Germline V gene data show CDR1 as SGHVS and CDR2 as FQNEAQ. The CDR3 coding sequence is TGTGCCAGCAGAGATCGAGGGACACAGAACACCGGGGAGCTGTTTTTT. This codes for CASRDRGTQNTGELFF.

In this sample, this clonotype turned up many times. This sequence joins TRBV7-9 and TRBJ2-1; D gene uncertain. Looked up from germline, CDR1 is SEHNR and CDR2 is FQNEAQ (reference sequence). This CDR3 comprises 15 residues. The V and J ends lost 8 bases and 7 bases respectively, with 21 bases between them. Here the CDR3 DNA reads TGTGCCAGCTTCGCTCCCGTGGCCCTCAAGAATGAGCAGTTCTTC. The encoded protein is CASFAPVALKNEQFF.

The CDR3 loop reads CASSVHGSSGELFF. The CDR3 DNA reads TGTGCCAGCAGTGTGCACGGGAGCTCCGGGGAGCTGTTTTTT. This chain uses TRBV2 with TRBJ2-2, with D possibly matching TRBD2 (6 bases). The CDR3 sequence is 14 residues long. Germline V gene sequence: CDR1 SNHLY, CDR2 FYNNEI. V lost 4 bases and J lost 6, with 12 bases in between.

This clonotype was found many times. The chain is built from TRBV29-1 and TRBJ2-3; 11 bases are a match to TRBD2. Germline-derived CDR1 and CDR2 are SQVTM and ANQGSEA. This CDR3 is built from 18 residues. Trimming cost V 7 bases and J 0 bases; bases outside gene matches: 15. CDR3 loop: CSAPGLADNRASTDTQYF. DNA for the CDR3: TGCAGCGCCCCGGGACTAGCGGACAACCGTGCTAGCACAGATACGCAGTATTTT.

There are many counts of this clonotype. The rearrangement uses TRBV12-3 or TRBV12-4 and TRBJ1-4; no reliable D call. V dropped 1 base and J dropped 4 bases, with 10 bases sitting between them. The CDR3 has 15 amino acids. The CDR3 DNA reads as TGTGCCAGCAGTTTAGGCCCTAGGGATAATGAAAAACTGTTTTTT. The encoded protein is CASSLGPRDNEKLFF.

This clonotype was found many times. The rearrangement uses TRBV7-9 and TRBJ1-4; D gene unclear. Germline V gene data show CDR1 as SEHNR and CDR2 as FQNEAQ (reference sequence). V lost 5 bases and J lost 8, with 21 bases in between. This CDR3 has 16 residues. CDR3 protein: CASSPRVGLTREKLFF. For the CDR3, the DNA is TGTGCCAGCAGCCCGCGTGTTGGTCTCACGAGGGAAAAACTGTTTTTT.

This clonotype was recorded at least ten times. The chain couples TRBV6-1 to TRBJ2-1; 8 bases line up with TRBD2. V gave up 4 bases and J gave up 9 bases; unmatched junction bases: 11. There are 15 residues in the CDR3. Germline CDR1 reads MNHNS; CDR2 reads SASEGT. The CDR3 loop reads CASSGREGGRVEQFF. The CDR3 DNA is TGTGCCAGCAGTGGCCGGGAGGGGGGGCGAGTTGAGCAGTTCTTC.

At least ten counts were recorded for this clonotype. The CDR3 spells CSVASGTGMNTEAFF. CDR3 in DNA: TGCAGCGTTGCCTCCGGGACAGGCATGAACACTGAAGCTTTCTTT. This chain links TRBV29-1 with TRBJ1-1; TRBD1 agrees at 8 bases. J was trimmed by 0 bases and V by 4 bases; bases with no gene match: 7. CDR3 size: 15 residues. The germline V gene encodes CDR1 SQVTM and CDR2 ANQGSEA.

The table lists this clonotype with a count of one. A read error may explain this, as a much larger clone is one base away. The chain joins TRBV7-9 to TRBJ2-1; a possible D gene is TRBD2 (6 bases). CDR1 and CDR2 (germline): SEHNR, FQNEAQ (reference sequence). The CDR3 runs to 15 residues. The CDR3 loop is CAGSLGGFLYNEQFF. CDR3 coding DNA: TGTGCCGGCAGCCTGGGGGGTTTCCTATACAATGAGCAGTTCTTC.

This clonotype was picked up many times. The chain combines TRBV6-5 with TRBJ2-3, with TRBD2 matching 11 bases. CDR3 size: 17 residues. Germline assignment: CDR1 MNHEY and CDR2 SVGAGI. J was trimmed by 4 bases and V by 4 bases; bases with no gene match: 10. CDR3 coding DNA: TGTGCCAGCAGTTCCTCCTTAGCGGGGGGGCTTGCAGATACGCAGTATTTT. Translated: CASSSSLAGGLADTQYF.

This clonotype has a count of ten or more. V gene TRBV24-1 combines with J gene TRBJ2-5, with 8 bases identical to TRBD1. Per the germline V gene, CDR1 is KGHDR and CDR2 is SFDVKD. Germline trimming cut 4 bases from V and 2 bases from J; bases unmatched to any gene: 5. This CDR3 has 15 amino acids. In DNA, the CDR3 is TGTGCCACCAGTGACCCCAGGGGGCGTCAAGAGACCCAGTACTTC. Its protein product is CATSDPRGRQETQYF.

The chain couples TRBV7-2 to TRBJ2-5, with TRBD2 identical over 7 bases. In germline, CDR1 is SGHTA, CDR2 FQGNSA. V shed 5 bases, J shed 5 bases, and the junction held 5 bases outside the gene matches. This CDR3 spans 13 amino acids. The CDR3 DNA follows: TGTGCCAGCAGCCCTCTGCGGGAGGAGACCCAGTACTTC. This codes for CASSPLREETQYF.